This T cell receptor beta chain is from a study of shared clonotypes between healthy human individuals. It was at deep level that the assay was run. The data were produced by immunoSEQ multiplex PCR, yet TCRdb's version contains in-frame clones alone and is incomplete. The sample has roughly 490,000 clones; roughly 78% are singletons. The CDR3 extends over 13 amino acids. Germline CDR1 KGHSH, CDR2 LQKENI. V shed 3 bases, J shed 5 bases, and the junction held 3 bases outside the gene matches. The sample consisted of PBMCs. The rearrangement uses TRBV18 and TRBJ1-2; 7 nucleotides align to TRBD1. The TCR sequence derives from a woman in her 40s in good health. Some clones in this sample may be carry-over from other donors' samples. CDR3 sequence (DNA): TGTGCCAGCTCACCGGGACAGCGATATGGCTACACCTTC. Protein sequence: CASSPGQRYGYTF.